This T cell receptor beta chain was found in a study of T-cell memory formation after mild COVID-19. About this clonotype: Its antigen is currently unknown.

CDR3 size: 15 residues. V lost 6 bases, J lost 2 bases, and 16 bases lay in between. CDR1 is MNHEY and CDR2 is SVGAGI in the germline V gene. Study findings and constraints: Cross-reactive memory seemingly joined, as some responding clones were found in pre-infection memory.

TCR alpha and TCR beta cDNA libraries carrying sample barcodes and UMIs came from 5'RACE with constant-segment primers. TCRdb re-analysed the 5' RACE reads in MiXCR, keeping a single row per CDR3 protein. The sample records hundreds of thousands of distinct CDR3 sequences, just over 20% being singletons. The chain uses TRBV6-5 and TRBJ2-5, with TRBD2 as a possible D gene (6 bases). Sequenced input: PBMCs or a T cell subset sorted from them (not recorded which). This TCR was recovered from an adult woman who had mild COVID-19 (a few samples of this study predate the infection). Cell type and time point are not known. The CDR3: CASSLFRGTQETQYF. The CDR3 DNA follows: TGTGCCAGCAGCCTCTTCCGGGGGACTCAAGAGACCCAGTACTTC.